This TCR beta chain stems from a study of human T cells and chemical hapten exposure (dated by TCRdb to 2020 to 2022). Background on the whole study: For sensitization, 2% DPC in acetone was applied to a roughly 2 cm by roughly 2 cm area of upper inner arm skin. Throughout the study period of 20 to 30 weeks, patients also received therapeutic DPC doses to the scalp every week. Patch testing on the upper back used Finn chambers containing 0.01% DPC, with scoring done after 6 days according to International Contact Dermatitis Research Group standards. Most of the patients in the cohort were female, and the cohort covered alopecia areata with under or over 50% scalp involvement, alopecia totalis and alopecia universalis. The libraries were sequenced as a pool, and the TCR yield per sample differed mostly because of small variations in library volumes within the pool. Peripheral blood TCR repertoire changes were tracked in vivo in alopecia patients during primary and secondary sensitization to the hapten diphenylcyclopropenone (DPC). Patient blood was sampled pre-sensitization (week 0) and at 2, 6 and about 24 weeks after DPC sensitization. Twenty-nine alopecia patients gave blood for TCR sequencing at one to four time points (pre-sensitization, 2, 6 and 24 weeks). Here is what the overall study found, with its caveats: Compared with pre-sensitization or healthy control sets, expanded TCRs formed significantly more large CDR3 similarity clusters, which is consistent with antigen-driven responses. Alopecia, a presumed autoimmune disease, was present in all patients, so the immune response of the patients might differ from that of healthy individuals. The number of TCRs above 1 in 1000 frequency did not change with DPC sensitization; there was no evidence of global repertoire structure alterations. After repeated subsampling, the strength of the expansion versus patch-test correlation and the threshold at which it became significant changed. A positive correlation was found between the number of PT1 expanded TCRs and patch test score, with significance reached at thresholds 8, 16 and 32 but not 4.

Library generation was performed with RACE. Sequencing took place on a NextSeq 500. Library preparation attached unique molecular identifiers to individual cDNA molecules for quantitative, reproducible TCR counting. From each blood RNA sample, both TCR alpha and TCR beta chains were sequenced. In the paper's pipeline: Samples had a median of about 90,000 TCRs, with a range from about 23,224 to 750,000. The Decombinator software suite was used to annotate V, J and CDR3 in the TCR reads. For PS versus PT1 abundance plots, all samples were subsampled to the same number of TCRs (28,000). Expanded TCRs were defined as absent before sensitization and observed at least eight times at the 2-week time point. TCRdb applied fastp at Q25 and MiXCR to the public reads, then kept only in-frame beta chains. For every CDR3 protein sequence, its rows merge into one entry that carries the most common genes and DNA. Clone size and V and J calls follow TCRdb, not the original study. This sample lists about 85,000 distinct CDR3 sequences; 8.5% were detected once. 2.6% of the sample is held by the ten biggest clonotypes.

On this clonotype: Its cognate antigen has yet to be identified. Base qualities are not recorded, but no much larger clone differs from it by a single base.

The sample's time point label, in plain terms: pre-sensitization, week 0. Per the publication, the treatment or condition label means: therapeutic diphenylcyclopropenone sensitization with weekly scalp DPC. At every patch-test visit, the blood draw took place before the patch test was put on. Eligible patients were aged 18 to 70, diagnosed with alopecia, deemed suitable for DPC therapy, and excluded if pregnant. Total RNA was extracted from unfractionated whole blood that had been collected in Tempus Blood RNA tubes. The CDR3 measures 13 amino acids from cysteine to phenylalanine. Only CDR3 DNA is held: 39 bases, read in frame from base 1. V loses 6 bases of germline sequence and J loses 6 bases, and the interval between the two ends is 11 bases.

The sequence joins TRBV12-3 or TRBV12-4 to TRBJ2-2; matching of 5 bases hints at TRBD2 as the D gene. The TCR originated in a man aged 40-49 years with alopecia areata. Some clones in this sample may be carry-over from other donors' samples. This specimen was whole blood, taken in connection with sensitization to the hapten diphenylcyclopropenone (DPC). DNA sequence: TGTGCCAGCAGCGTCCTGGGAGCCGGGGAGCTGTTTTTT. Its protein product is CASSVLGAGELFF.